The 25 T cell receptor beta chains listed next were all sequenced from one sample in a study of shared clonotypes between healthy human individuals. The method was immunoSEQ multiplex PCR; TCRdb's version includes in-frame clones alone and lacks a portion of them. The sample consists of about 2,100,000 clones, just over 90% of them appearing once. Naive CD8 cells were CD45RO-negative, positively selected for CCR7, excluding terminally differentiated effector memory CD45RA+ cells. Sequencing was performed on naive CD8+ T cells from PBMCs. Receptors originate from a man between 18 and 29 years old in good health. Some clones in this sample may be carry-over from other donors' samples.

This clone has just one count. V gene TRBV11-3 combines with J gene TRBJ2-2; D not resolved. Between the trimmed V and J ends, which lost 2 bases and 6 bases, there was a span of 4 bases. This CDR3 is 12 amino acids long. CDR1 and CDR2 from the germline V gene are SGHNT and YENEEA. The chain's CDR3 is CASSLFPGELFF. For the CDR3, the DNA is TGTGCCAGCAGCTTATTTCCCGGGGAGCTGTTTTTT.

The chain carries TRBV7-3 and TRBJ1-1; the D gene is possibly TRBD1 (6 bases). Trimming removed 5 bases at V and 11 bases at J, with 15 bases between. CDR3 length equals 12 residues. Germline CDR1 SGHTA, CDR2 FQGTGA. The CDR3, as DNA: TGTGCCAGCAGCGATGGGGGCGTCTGGGCTTTCTTT. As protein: CASSDGGVWAFF. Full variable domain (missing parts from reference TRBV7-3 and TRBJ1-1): GAGVSQTPSNKVTEKGKYVELRCDPISGHTALYWYRQSLGQGPEFLIYFQGTGAADDSGLPNDRFFAVRPEGSVSTLKIQRTERGDSAVYLCASSDGGVWAFFGQGTRLTVV.

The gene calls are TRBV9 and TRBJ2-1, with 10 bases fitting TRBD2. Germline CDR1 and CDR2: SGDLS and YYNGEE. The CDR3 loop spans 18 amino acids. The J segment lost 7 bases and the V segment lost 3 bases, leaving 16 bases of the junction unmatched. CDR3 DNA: TGTGCCAGCAGCGGTAGGGGTACTAGCGGGACCCGACGAAATGAGCAGTTCTTC. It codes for CASSGRGTSGTRRNEQFF. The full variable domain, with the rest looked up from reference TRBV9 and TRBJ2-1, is DSGVTQTPKHLITATGQRVTLRCSPRSGDLSVYWYQQSLDQGLQFLIQYYNGEERAKGNILERFSAQQFPDLHSELNLSSLELGDSALYFCASSGRGTSGTRRNEQFFGPGTRLTVL.

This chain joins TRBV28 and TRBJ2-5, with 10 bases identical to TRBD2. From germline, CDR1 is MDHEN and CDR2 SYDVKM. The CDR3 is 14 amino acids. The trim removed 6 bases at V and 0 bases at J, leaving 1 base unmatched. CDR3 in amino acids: CASSLAGDQETQYF. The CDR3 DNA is TGTGCCAGCAGCCTAGCGGGGGACCAAGAGACCCAGTACTTC.

CDR3 loop: CASSLGTGTKRGDEQFF. CDR3 in DNA: TGTGCCAGCAGCTTGGGAACAGGGACCAAAAGGGGGGATGAGCAGTTCTTC. The rearrangement joins TRBV11-2 to TRBJ2-1; D tentatively reads TRBD1 or TRBD2 (6 bases each). The CDR3 is 17 amino acids. Germline lookup yields CDR1 SGHAT and CDR2 FQNNGV. Trimming took off 3 bases at V and 8 bases at J, with 23 bases between the two ends.

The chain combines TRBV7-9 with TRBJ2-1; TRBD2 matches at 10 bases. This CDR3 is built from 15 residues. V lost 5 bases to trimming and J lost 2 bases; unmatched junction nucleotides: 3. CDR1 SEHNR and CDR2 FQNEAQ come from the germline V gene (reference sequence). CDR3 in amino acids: CASSGTSATYNEQFF. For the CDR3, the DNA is TGTGCCAGCAGCGGGACTAGCGCGACCTACAATGAGCAGTTCTTC. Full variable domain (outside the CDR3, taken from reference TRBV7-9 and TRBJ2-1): DTGVSQNPRHKITKRGQNVTFRCDPISEHNRLYWYRQTLGQGPEFLTYFQNEAQLEKSRLLSDRFSAERPKGSFSTLEIQRTEQGDSAMYLCASSGTSATYNEQFFGPGTRLTVL.

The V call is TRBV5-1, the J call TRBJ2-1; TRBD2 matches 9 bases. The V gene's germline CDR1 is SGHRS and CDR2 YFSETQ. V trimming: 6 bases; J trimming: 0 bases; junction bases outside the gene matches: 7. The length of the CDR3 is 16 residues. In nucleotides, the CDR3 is TGCGCCAGCACAGGAGTAGCGGGAGACTCCTACAATGAGCAGTTCTTC. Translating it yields CASTGVAGDSYNEQFF.

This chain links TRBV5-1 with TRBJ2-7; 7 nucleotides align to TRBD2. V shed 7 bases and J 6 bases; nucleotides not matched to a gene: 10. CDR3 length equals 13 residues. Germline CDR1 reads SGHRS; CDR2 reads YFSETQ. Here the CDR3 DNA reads TGCGCCAGCGCGGCGGGGGAACCTTTCGAGCAGTACTTC. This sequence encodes CASAAGEPFEQYF. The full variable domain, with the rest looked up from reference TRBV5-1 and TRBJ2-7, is KAGVTQTPRYLIKTRGQQVTLSCSPISGHRSVSWYQQTPGQGLQFLFEYFSETQRNKGNFPGRFSGRQFSNSRSEMNVSTLELGDSALYLCASAAGEPFEQYFGPGTRLTVT.

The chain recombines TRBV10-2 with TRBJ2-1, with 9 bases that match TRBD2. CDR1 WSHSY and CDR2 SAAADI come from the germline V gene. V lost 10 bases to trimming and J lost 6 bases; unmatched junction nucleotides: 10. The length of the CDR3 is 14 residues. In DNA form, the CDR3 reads TGCGCCATGTTAGCGGGAGAAACCTCCAATGAGCAGTTCTTC. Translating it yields CAMLAGETSNEQFF.

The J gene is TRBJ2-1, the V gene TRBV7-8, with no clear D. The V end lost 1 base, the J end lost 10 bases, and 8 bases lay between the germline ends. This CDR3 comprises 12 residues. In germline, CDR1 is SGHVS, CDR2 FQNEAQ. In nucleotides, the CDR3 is TGTGCCAGCAGCTTAGGAGTTATAGAGCAGTTCTTC. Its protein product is CASSLGVIEQFF. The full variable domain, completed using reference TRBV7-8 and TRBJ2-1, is GAGVSQSPRYKVAKRGQDVALRCDPISGHVSLFWYQQALGQGPEFLTYFQNEAQLDKSGLPSDRFFAERPEGSVSTLKIQRTQQEDSAVYLCASSLGVIEQFFGPGTRLTVL.

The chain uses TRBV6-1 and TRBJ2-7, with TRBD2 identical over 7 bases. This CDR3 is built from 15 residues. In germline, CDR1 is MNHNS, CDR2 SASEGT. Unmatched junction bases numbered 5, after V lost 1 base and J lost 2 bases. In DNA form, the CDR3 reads TGTGCCAGCAGTGAAGTTTTCGGGGGGACCTACGAGCAGTACTTC. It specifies CASSEVFGGTYEQYF.

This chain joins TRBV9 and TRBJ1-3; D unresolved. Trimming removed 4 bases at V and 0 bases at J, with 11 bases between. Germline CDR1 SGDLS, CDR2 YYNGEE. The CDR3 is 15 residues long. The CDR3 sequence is CASSQADSSGNTIYF. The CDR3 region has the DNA TGTGCCAGCAGCCAGGCAGATTCCTCTGGAAACACCATATATTTT.

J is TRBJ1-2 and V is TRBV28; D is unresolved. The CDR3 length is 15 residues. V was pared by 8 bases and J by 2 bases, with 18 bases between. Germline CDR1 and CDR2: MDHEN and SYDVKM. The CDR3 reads CASQLLRRPNYGYTF. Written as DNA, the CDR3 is TGTGCCAGCCAACTTTTACGGCGTCCCAACTATGGCTACACCTTC.

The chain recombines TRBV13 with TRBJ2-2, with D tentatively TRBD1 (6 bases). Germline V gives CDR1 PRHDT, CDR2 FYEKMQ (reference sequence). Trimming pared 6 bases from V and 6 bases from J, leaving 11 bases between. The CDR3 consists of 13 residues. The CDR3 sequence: CASRPTGPGELFF. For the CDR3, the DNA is TGTGCCAGCAGACCCACAGGGCCCGGGGAGCTGTTTTTT.

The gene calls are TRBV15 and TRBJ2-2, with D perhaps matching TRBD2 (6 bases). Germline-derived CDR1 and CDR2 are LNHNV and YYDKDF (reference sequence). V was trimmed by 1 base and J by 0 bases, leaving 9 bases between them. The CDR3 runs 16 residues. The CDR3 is CATSRVPGANTGELFF. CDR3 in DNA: TGTGCCACCAGCAGAGTCCCGGGAGCGAACACCGGGGAGCTGTTTTTT.

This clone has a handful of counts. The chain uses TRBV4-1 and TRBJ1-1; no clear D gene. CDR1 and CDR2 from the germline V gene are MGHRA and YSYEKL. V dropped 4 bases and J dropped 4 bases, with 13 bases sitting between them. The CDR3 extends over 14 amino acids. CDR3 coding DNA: TGCGCCAGCAGCCTCCTGAAAGCCCCCACTGAAGCTTTCTTT. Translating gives CASSLLKAPTEAFF.

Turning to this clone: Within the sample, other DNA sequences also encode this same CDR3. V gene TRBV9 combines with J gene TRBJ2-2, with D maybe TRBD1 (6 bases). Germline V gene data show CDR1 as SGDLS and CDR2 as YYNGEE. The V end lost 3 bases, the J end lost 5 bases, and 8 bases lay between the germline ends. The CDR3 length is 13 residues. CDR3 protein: CASSATGTGELFF. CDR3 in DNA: TGTGCCAGCAGCGCAACAGGGACCGGGGAGCTGTTTTTT.

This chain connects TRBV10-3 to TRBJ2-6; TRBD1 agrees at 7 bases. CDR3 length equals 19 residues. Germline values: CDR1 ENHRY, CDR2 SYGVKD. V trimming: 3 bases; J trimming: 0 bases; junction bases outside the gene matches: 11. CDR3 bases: TGTGCCATCAGTGACGATTTGGACAGGTTAAGCTCTGGGGCCAACGTCCTGACTTTC. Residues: CAISDDLDRLSSGANVLTF.

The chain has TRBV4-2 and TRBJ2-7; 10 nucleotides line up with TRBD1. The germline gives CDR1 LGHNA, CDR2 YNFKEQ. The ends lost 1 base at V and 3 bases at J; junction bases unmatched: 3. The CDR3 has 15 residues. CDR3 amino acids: CASSQAGQGNYEQYF. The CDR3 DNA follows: TGTGCCAGCAGCCAAGCGGGACAGGGGAACTACGAGCAGTACTTC.

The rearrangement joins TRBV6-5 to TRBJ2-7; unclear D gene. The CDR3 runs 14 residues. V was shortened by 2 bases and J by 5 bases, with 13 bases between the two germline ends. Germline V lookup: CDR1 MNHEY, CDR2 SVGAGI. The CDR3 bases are TGTGCCAGCAGTTACCGTGCACAGCAGCACGAGCAGTACTTC. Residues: CASSYRAQQHEQYF.

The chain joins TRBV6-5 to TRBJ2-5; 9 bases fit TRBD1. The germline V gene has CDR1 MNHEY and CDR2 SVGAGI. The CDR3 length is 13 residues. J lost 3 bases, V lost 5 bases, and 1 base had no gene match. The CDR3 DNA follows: TGTGCCAGCAGTCGGACAGGGGAAGAGACCCAGTACTTC. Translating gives CASSRTGEETQYF.

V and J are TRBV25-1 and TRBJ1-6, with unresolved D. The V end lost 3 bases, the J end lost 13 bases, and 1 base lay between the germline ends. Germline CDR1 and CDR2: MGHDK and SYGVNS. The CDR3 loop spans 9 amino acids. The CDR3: CASSEPLHF. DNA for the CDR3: TGTGCCAGCAGTGAGCCCCTCCACTTT.

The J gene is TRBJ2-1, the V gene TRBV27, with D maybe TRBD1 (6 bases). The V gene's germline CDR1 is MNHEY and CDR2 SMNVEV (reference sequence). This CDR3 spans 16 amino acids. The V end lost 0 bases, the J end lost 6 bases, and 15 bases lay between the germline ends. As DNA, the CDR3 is TGTGCCAGCAGTTTATCCCTGGACAGTATCGTCAATGAGCAGTTCTTC. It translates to CASSLSLDSIVNEQFF.

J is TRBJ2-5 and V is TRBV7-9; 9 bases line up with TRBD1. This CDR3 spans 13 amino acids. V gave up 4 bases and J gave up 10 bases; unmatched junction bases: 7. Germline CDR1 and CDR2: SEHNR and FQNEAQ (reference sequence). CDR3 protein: CASSSDRGGLQYF. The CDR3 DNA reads TGTGCCAGCAGCTCGGACAGGGGCGGACTCCAGTACTTC.

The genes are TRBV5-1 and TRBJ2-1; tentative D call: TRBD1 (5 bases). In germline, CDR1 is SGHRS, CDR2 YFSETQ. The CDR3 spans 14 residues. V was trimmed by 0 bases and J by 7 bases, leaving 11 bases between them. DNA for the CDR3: TGCGCCAGCAGCTTGGGTCAGGGAATTAATGAGCAGTTCTTC. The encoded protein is CASSLGQGINEQFF.